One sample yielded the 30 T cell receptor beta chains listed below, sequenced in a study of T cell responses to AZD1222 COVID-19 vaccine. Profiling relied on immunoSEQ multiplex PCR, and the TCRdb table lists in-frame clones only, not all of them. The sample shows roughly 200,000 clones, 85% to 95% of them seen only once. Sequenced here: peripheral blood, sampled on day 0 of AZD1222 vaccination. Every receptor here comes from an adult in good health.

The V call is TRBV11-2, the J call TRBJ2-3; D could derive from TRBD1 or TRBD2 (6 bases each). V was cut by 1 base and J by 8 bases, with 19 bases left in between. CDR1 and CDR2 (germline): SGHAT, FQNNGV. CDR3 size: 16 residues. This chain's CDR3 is CASSLVRGRGMRTQYF. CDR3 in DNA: TGTGCCAGCAGCTTAGTACGGGGGCGCGGGATGCGTACGCAGTATTTT.

The CDR3 nucleotides read TGCGCCAGCAGCCAAACAGGGGCGCTGTCTGAGCAGTACTTC. Its protein is CASSQTGALSEQYF. The rearrangement links TRBV5-1 to TRBJ2-7; the match to TRBD1 covers 7 bases. Germline V lookup: CDR1 SGHRS, CDR2 YFSETQ. The V and J ends lost 4 bases and 7 bases, in that order; junction bases with no gene match: 11. This CDR3 is built from 14 residues.

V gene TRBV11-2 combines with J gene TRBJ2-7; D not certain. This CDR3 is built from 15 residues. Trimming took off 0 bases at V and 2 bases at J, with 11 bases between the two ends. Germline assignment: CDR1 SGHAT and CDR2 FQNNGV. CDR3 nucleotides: TGTGCCAGCAGCTTAGAACCTGGCGGTACCTACGAGCAGTACTTC. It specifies CASSLEPGGTYEQYF.

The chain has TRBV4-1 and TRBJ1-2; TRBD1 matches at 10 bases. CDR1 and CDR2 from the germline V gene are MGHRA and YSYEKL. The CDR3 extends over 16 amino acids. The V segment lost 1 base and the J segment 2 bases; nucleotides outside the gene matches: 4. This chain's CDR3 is CASSQGPGQGNYGYTF. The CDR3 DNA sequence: TGCGCCAGCAGCCAAGGACCGGGACAGGGGAACTATGGCTACACCTTC.

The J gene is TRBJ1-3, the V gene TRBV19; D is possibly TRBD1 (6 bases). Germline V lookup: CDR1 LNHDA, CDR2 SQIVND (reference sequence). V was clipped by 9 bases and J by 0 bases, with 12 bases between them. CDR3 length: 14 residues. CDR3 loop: CASSDRPSGNTIYF. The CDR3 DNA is TGTGCCAGCTCGGACAGACCCTCTGGAAACACCATATATTTT.

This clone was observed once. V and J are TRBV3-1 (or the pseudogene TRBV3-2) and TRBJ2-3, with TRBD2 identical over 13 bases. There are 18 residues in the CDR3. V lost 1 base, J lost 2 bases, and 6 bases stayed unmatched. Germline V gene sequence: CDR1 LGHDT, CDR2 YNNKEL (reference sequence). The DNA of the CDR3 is TGTGCCAGCAGCCAAGGGGCTACTAGCGGGGGGGACACAGATACGCAGTATTTT. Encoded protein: CASSQGATSGGDTDTQYF.

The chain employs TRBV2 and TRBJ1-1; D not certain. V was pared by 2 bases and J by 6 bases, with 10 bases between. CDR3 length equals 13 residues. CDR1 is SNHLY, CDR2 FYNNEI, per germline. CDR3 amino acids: CASSEYPASEAFF. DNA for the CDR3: TGTGCCAGCAGTGAATATCCAGCCTCTGAAGCTTTCTTT.

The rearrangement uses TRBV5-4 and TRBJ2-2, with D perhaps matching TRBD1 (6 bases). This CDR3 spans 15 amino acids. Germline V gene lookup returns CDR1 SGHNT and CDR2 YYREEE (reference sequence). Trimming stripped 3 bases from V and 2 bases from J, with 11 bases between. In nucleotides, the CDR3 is TGTGCCAGCAGCTGGGGGCTGGGAAACACCGGGGAGCTGTTTTTT. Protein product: CASSWGLGNTGELFF.

The chain's CDR3 is CASSLALAAGTYNEQFF. In DNA form, the CDR3 reads TGCGCCAGCAGCTTAGCTCTAGCGGCCGGGACCTACAATGAGCAGTTCTTC. The chain uses TRBV4-1 and TRBJ2-1; TRBD2 matches at 7 bases. From germline, CDR1 is MGHRA and CDR2 YSYEKL. There are 17 residues in the CDR3. The junction had 12 bases not matched to a gene; V was cut back by 5 bases and J by 2 bases.

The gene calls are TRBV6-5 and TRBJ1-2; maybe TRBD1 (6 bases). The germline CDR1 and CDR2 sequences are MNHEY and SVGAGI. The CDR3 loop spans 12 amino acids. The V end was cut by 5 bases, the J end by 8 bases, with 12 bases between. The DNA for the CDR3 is TGTGCCAGCAGTACAGGGTCAGAAGGCTACACCTTC. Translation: CASSTGSEGYTF.

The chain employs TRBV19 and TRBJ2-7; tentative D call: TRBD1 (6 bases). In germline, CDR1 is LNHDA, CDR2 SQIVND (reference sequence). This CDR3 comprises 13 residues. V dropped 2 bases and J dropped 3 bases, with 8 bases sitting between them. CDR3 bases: TGTGCCAGTAGTATAAGGACAGACTACGAGCAGTACTTC. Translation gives CASSIRTDYEQYF.

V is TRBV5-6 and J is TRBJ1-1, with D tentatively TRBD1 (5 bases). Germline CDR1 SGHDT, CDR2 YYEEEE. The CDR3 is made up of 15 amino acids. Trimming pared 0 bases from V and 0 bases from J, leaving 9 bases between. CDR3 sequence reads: CASSLGGRMNTEAFF. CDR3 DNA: TGTGCCAGCAGCTTGGGGGGACGGATGAACACTGAAGCTTTCTTT.

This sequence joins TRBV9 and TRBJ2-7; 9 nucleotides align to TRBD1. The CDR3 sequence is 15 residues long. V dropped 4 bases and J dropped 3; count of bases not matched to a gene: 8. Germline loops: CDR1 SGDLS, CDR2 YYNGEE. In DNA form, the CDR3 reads TGTGCCAGCAGCCCCTTCCCGACAGGGGGCTACGAGCAGTACTTC. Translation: CASSPFPTGGYEQYF.

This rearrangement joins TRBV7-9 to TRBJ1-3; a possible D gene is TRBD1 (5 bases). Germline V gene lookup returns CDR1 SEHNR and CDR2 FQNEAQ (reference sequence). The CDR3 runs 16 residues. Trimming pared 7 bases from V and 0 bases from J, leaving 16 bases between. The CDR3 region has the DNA TGTGCCAGCAACTATCGTGGGGACTACTCTGGAAACACCATATATTTT. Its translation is CASNYRGDYSGNTIYF.

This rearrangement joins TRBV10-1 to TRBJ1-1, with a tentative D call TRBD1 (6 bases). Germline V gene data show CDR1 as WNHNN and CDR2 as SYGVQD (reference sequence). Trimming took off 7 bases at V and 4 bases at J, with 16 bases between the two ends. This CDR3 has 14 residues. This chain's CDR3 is CASKLGAQGTEAFF. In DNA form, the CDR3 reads TGCGCCAGCAAGCTGGGGGCGCAAGGCACTGAAGCTTTCTTT.

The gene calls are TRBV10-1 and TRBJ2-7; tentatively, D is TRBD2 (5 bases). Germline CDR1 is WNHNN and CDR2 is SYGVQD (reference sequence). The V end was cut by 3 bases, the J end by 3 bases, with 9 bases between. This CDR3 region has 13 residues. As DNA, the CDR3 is TGCGCCAGCAGTGATCCCGGGGTCTACGAGCAGTACTTC. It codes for CASSDPGVYEQYF.

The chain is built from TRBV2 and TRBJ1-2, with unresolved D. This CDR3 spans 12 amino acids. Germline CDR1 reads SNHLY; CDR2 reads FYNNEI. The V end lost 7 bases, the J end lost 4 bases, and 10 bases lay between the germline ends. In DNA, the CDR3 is TGTGCCAGCACCTCGACCCCCTATGGCTACACCTTC. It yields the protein CASTSTPYGYTF.

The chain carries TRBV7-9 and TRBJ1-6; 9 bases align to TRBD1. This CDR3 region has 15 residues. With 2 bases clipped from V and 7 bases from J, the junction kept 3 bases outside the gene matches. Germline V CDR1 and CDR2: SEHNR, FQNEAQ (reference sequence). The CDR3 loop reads CASSLSGQGNSPLHF. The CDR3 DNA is TGTGCCAGCAGCTTATCCGGACAGGGGAATTCACCCCTCCACTTT.

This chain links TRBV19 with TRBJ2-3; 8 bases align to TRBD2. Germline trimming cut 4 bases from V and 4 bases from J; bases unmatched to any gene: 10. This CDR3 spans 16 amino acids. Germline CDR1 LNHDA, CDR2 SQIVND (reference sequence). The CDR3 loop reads CASSTRGAASPDTQYF. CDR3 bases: TGTGCCAGTAGTACGCGGGGGGCCGCCTCCCCAGATACGCAGTATTTT.

The CDR3 sequence: CASSASEGVYEQYF. CDR3 in DNA: TGTGCCAGCAGCGCCTCGGAAGGGGTCTACGAGCAGTACTTC. The genes are TRBV9 and TRBJ2-7; TRBD1 is a possible D gene (5 bases). Germline V gene data show CDR1 as SGDLS and CDR2 as YYNGEE. The V end lost 3 bases, the J end lost 3 bases, and 13 bases lay between the germline ends. CDR3 size: 14 residues.

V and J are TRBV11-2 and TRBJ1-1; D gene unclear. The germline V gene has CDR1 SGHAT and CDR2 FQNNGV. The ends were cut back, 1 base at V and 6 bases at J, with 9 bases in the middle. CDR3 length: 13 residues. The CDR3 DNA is TGTGCCAGCAGCTTAGGTTTAGCAGCTGAAGCTTTCTTT. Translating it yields CASSLGLAAEAFF.

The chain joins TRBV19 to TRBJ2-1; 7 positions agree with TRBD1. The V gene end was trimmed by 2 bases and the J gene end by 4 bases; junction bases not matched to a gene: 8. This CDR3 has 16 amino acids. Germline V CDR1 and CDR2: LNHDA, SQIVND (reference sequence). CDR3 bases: TGTGCCAGTAGTATATTAAAGGGGGCCCTTTACAATGAGCAGTTCTTC. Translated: CASSILKGALYNEQFF.

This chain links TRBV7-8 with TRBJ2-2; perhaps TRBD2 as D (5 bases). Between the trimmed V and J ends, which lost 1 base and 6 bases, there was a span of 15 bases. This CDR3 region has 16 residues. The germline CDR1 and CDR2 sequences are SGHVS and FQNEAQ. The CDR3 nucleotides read TGTGCCAGCAGCTTAGGAGGGAATGGGTGGTCCGGGGAGCTGTTTTTT. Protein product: CASSLGGNGWSGELFF.

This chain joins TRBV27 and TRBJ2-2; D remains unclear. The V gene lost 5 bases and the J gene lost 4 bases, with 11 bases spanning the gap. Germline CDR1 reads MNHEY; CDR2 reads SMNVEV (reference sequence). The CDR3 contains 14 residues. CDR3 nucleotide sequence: TGTGCCAGCAGTCGCCAAGGGTCCACCGGGGAGCTGTTTTTT. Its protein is CASSRQGSTGELFF.

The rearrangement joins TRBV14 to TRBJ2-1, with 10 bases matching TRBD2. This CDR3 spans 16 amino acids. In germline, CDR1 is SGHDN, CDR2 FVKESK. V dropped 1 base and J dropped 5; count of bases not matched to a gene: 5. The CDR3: CASSQVRLAGDNEQFF. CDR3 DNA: TGTGCCAGCAGCCAAGTTCGGCTAGCGGGGGACAATGAGCAGTTCTTC.

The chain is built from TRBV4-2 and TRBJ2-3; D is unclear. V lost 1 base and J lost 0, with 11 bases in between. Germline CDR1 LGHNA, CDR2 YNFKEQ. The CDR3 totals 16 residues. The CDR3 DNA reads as TGTGCCAGCAGCCAAGCAGACGGGTATAGCACAGATACGCAGTATTTT. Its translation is CASSQADGYSTDTQYF.

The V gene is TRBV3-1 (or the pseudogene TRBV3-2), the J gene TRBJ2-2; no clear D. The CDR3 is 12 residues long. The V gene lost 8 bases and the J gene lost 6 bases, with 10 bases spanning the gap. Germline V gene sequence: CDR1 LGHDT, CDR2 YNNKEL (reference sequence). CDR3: CASGGFAGELFF. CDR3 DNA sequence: TGTGCCAGCGGCGGTTTTGCCGGGGAGCTGTTTTTT.

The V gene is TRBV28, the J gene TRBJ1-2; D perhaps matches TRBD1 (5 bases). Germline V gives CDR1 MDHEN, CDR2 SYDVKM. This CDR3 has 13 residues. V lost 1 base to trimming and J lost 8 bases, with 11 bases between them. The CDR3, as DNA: TGTGCCAGCAGTTTATTCGGGGGAGTGGGCTACACCTTC. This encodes CASSLFGGVGYTF.

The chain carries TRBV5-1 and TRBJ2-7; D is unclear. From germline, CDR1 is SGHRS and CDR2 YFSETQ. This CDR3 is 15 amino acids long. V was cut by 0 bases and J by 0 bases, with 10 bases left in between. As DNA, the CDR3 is TGCGCCAGCAGCTTGGTGCAGGCCCACTCCTACGAGCAGTACTTC. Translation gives CASSLVQAHSYEQYF.

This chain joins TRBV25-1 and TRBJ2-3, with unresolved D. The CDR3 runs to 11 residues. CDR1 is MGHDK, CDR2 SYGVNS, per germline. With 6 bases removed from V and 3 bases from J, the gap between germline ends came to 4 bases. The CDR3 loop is CASSVTDTQYF. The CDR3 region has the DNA TGTGCCAGCAGCGTAACAGATACGCAGTATTTT.